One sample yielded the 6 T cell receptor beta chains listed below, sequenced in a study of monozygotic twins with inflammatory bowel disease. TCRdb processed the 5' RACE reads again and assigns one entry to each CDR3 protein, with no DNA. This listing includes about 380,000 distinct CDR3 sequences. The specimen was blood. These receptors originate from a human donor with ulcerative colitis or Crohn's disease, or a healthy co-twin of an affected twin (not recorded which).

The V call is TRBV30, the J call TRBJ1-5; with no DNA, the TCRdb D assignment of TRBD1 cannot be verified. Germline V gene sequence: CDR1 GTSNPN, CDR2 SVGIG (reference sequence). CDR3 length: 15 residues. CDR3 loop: CAWSVRGIINQPQHF.

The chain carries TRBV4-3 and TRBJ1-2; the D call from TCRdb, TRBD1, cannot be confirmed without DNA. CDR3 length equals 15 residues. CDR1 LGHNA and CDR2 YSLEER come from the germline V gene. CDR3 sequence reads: CASSQEPSRGGGYTF.

The chain's CDR3 is CASSLGLVETQYF. The rearrangement joins TRBV4-2 to TRBJ2-5; lacking DNA, the TRBD2 call made by TCRdb goes unchecked. The CDR3 spans 13 residues. Per germline, CDR1 LGHNA and CDR2 YNFKEQ.

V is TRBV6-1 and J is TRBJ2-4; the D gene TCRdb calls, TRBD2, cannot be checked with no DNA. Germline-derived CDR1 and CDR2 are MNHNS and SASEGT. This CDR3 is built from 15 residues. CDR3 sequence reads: CASSVGGVAKNIQYF.

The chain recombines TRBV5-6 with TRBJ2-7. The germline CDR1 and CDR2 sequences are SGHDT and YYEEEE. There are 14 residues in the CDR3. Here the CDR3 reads CASSLDRISYEQYF.

The CDR3 region is CATSRNRPGQDGYTF. The chain joins TRBV15 to TRBJ1-2; TCRdb's assignment of TRBD1 cannot be checked, as there is no DNA. CDR3 length equals 15 residues. Germline V gene lookup returns CDR1 LNHNV and CDR2 YYDKDF (reference sequence).